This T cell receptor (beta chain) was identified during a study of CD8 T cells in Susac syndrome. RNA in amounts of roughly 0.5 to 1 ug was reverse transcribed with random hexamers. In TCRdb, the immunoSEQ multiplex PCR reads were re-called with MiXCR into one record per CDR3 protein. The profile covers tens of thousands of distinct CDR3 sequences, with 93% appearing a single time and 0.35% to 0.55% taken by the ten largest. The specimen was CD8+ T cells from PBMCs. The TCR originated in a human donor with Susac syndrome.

The CDR3 nucleotides are TGCAGTGCTCTCACAGAGAACACTGAAGCTTTCTTT. Translated: CSALTENTEAFF. The rearrangement uses TRBV20-1 and TRBJ1-1; D gene ambiguous. There are 12 residues in the CDR3. V was trimmed by 5 bases and J by 1 base, leaving 8 bases between them. Germline V gives CDR1 DFQATT, CDR2 SNEGSKA (reference sequence).